A selection of T cell receptor beta chains follows, all from one sample in a study of T cells after posttransplantation cyclophosphamide. Sequencing used immunoSEQ multiplex PCR; TCRdb keeps in-frame clones, though not all of them. The sample includes some 61,000 clones, about 94% of them seen just once. Sequencing input: PBMCs. The receptors originated from a woman in her 30s in good health and a related stem cell transplant donor. Both conserved end residues are part of each CDR3. The order of the fields is D gene, V gene, J gene, CDR3 protein. The D gene is left open where the match is weak.

>TRBD1|TRBV6-5|TRBJ2-7
CASSYSGTVYEQYF
>.|TRBV5-5|TRBJ1-1
CASSLWGLNTEAFF
>.|TRBV12-5|TRBJ2-4
CASGPSGTNKDF
>TRBD1|TRBV25-1|TRBJ1-2
CASSGQGGPHNLKGYTF
>TRBD1|TRBV10-3|TRBJ1-1
CAIKNLQGTEAFF
>TRBD1|TRBV27|TRBJ2-7
CASRKQGDSYEQYF
>TRBD1|TRBV11-2|TRBJ2-7
CASSPGQAFLQYF
>TRBD1|TRBV28|TRBJ1-2
CASQFADRGRYGYTF
>.|TRBV2|.
CASSLPEGGYEQYF
>.|TRBV11-2|TRBJ1-5
CASSLQAGLNQPQHF
>.|TRBV4-1|TRBJ1-1
CASSQDRGAGMNTEAFF
>.|TRBV5-1|TRBJ1-1
CASSVTAPNTEAFF
>.|TRBV4-3|TRBJ1-2
CASSRSAGRDGYTF
>TRBD1|TRBV7-2|TRBJ1-4
CASSLAVGQGTEKLFF
>.|TRBV6-1|TRBJ2-3
CASSEGGHVTDTQYF
>.|TRBV6-1|.
CASSWERLSYEQYF
>TRBD1|TRBV7-7|TRBJ2-7
CASNEGASYEQYF